This paragraph covers one T cell receptor beta chain sequence. This clonotype has at least ten counts. Its antigen is unknown. Base qualities were left out, and no much larger clone turns up one base away. In the paper's terms, the time point label means: newly diagnosed GD, antithyroid drugs for less than 3 months. For both TCR sequencing and RNA sequencing, RNA was extracted from PBMCs using TRIzol. Graves' disease was diagnosed according to American Thyroid Association guidelines. Recruitment of patients was carried out at an endocrinology department in Xi'an, China. Each patient gave approximately 10 milliliters of peripheral blood, collected in an EDTA anticoagulant tube. Ficoll Paque Plus density gradient separation was used to isolate PBMCs, and no additional T cell sorting was done. RNA quality was checked with an Agilent 2100 Bioanalyzer and agarose gel, and concentration with a NanoDrop 2000.

This entry is derived from a study of regulatory T cells in long-lasting Graves disease (dated by TCRdb to the early 2020s). For the study in its entirety: Newly diagnosed Graves' disease patients had taken antithyroid drugs for less than 3 months. A total of some 33 samples were covered by TCR sequencing, comprising some 13 persistent and 20 or so newly diagnosed Graves' disease patients. Persistent Graves' disease patients were compared with newly diagnosed Graves' disease patients by peripheral blood TCR sequencing and RNA sequencing. The study was conducted in China and was registered as a clinical trial. Results the study describes overall, beyond this receptor: Lower TCR Shannon entropy and fewer highly expanded clones were observed in persistent Graves' disease patients than in newly diagnosed patients, which suggested clonal expansion. Sequencing and analysis were restricted to the TCR beta chain. The study examined only peripheral blood because the primary lesion, thyroid tissue, could not be accessed. A larger number of public clonotypes was shared among persistent patients (2,741) than among newly diagnosed patients (approximately 930). Persistent disease showed preferential use of TRBV28, TRBJ1-2 and TRBJ2-5, whereas newly diagnosed disease favored TRBV20-1 and TRBJ2-1. The authors noted that the small sample size was a limitation that may lower accuracy.

CDR1 and CDR2 (LGHDT, YNNKEL) derive from the germline V gene (reference sequence). Trimming leaves V shorter by 4 bases and J shorter by 7 bases, with the junction holding 6 bases beyond the gene matches. There are 14 amino acids in the CDR3, from cysteine to phenylalanine inclusive. Only the CDR3 part of the read is kept: 42 bases, read in frame from the first base. Library preparation used multiplex PCR. The sample was run on an Illumina HiSeq 4000. CDR3 regions were amplified by Arm-PCR with iRepertoire HTBI primers to construct TCR beta libraries. Gel purification was performed on PCR products prior to sequencing. Per the authors' processing: A total of 62 TRBV and approximately 15 TRBJ segments were identified across samples and were used for gene usage analysis of CDR3 amino acid clonotypes. COPE and FqMerger were used to merge filtered high-quality paired reads into contigs. BLAST was used to align contigs to the IMGT TRBV, TRBD and TRBJ reference genes, and CDR3 was defined following IMGT. Any clonotype with a frequency above 0.1% was counted as a highly expanded clone. Repertoire diversity was measured by Shannon entropy, and V-J evenness by the Gini coefficient. Clonotypes shared by more than one individual were considered public. The raw public reads went through TCRdb reprocessing: fastp at Q25, MiXCR clone calling, in-frame beta chains kept. Rows with one shared CDR3 protein collapse into an entry with the most common genes and DNA. TCRdb's processing, not the authors' own work, is the source of the V and J calls. The sample contains 440,000 or so distinct CDR3 sequences, about 15% of them found a single time. Over 15% of the sample lies in the top ten.

This sample also belongs to another study, concerning T cells in Graves' hyperthyroidism and ophthalmopathy. From the second report: Stable Graves' hyperthyroidism was defined as the absence of progression to ophthalmopathy over 18 months of follow-up. The hyperthyroidism patients were between 18 and 65 years old and newly diagnosed, with a disease duration of less than 2 months. The study excluded patients with uncontrolled infections, other autoimmune diseases, pregnancy or lactation. Diagnoses were established on the basis of clinical symptoms, serum thyroxine and TRAb, thyroid ultrasound, and orbital computed tomography. For the first round of RT-PCR on the TCR CDR3, the HTBI primer set was used together with the Qiagen OneStep RT-PCR kit. Most expanded thyroid clonotypes (frequency above 0.001) were also detected in blood, suggesting blood repertoires may reflect thyroid immune responses. A model built on a 13 V-J signature distinguished ophthalmopathy from stable hyperthyroidism, reaching about 88% sensitivity and 81.08% specificity in cross-validation and 80%/75% in testing. In validation, the model predicted progression to ophthalmopathy with approximately 71% sensitivity and 72% to 75% specificity, a median of 6.5 months before onset. To identify TCR V-J signatures that set the groups apart, the researchers used a discovery cohort of 90 to 100 patients, made up of roughly 45 with Graves' ophthalmopathy and 55 to 65 with stable Graves' hyperthyroidism. Prospective prediction of ophthalmopathy was tested in an independent validation cohort of 18 to 20 hyperthyroidism patients and approximately 17 patients who later progressed to ophthalmopathy. The 100 or so discovery patients were divided at random into training and test sets in a 7:3 ratio. In about 6 Graves' hyperthyroidism patients, the study also compared T-cell repertoires from thyroid tissue with T-cell repertoires from blood. Once sampling was done, hyperthyroidism patients were given methimazole at a starting dose of 30 mg daily, whereas ophthalmopathy patients were given high-dose intravenous methylprednisolone. A second multiplex PCR round built the libraries, followed by size selection and purification. Libraries were sequenced paired-end with 100 bp reads on an Illumina HiSeq2000. SOAPnuke was used to process the raw data, removing reads that contained adapters or uncalled bases, had a mean Phred below 15, or lacked an exact match to the constant primer or identifier. COPE v1.2.5 was used to merge the high-quality paired reads, and each unique nucleotide sequence was defined as a clonotype. MiTCR v1.1 was used to align the clonotypes against IMGT TRBV, TRBD and TRBJ reference segments. The analysis included only V-J combinations with a frequency above 0.0001, which together covered 99% to 99.2% of the repertoires. The TCS score was defined as the ratio of F50 (clonal expansion) to E x V (chaos), calculated using BLOSUM62-based TCRdist between CDR3 peptides within each V-J. Welch's t-statistics and random forest reduced just over 500 V-J features to fewer than 15, which were used in a naive Bayes classifier (R e1071). No statistical method was used to fix the sample size in advance, and group allocation was not hidden from the investigators. The paper reports TCR Vbeta CDR3 sequencing of over 130 peripheral blood samples: over 40 ophthalmopathy, 70 to 85 hyperthyroidism and approximately 17 progressor patients.

The sequencing here drew on peripheral blood mononuclear cells (PBMCs), taken at new diagnosis, from a patient treated with antithyroid drugs. The origin of this receptor is a woman aged 30 to 39 with Graves disease. Donor details come from another sample of the same person, matched by shared clones. The V gene is TRBV3-1 and the J gene is TRBJ1-5, with 8 middle bases fitting TRBD1. The CDR3 protein: CASSLQGAGQPQHF. The sequenced DNA is TGTGCCAGCAGCCTTCAGGGGGCCGGGCAGCCCCAGCATTTT.